This T cell receptor beta chain was obtained from a study of CD8 T cells in ankylosing spondylitis. Broader study findings: Characteristic of ankylosing spondylitis blood, it appeared, was a TCR beta motif comprising several highly homologous variants. Significant enrichment of disease-linked clones was reported in matched ankylosing spondylitis synovial fluid.

TCRdb re-derived calls from the 5' RACE reads in MiXCR, one entry per CDR3 protein. The sample lists a few hundred thousand distinct CDR3 sequences, roughly 20% occurring once. Notes on this clonotype: Its antigen is unidentified.

Trimming cost V 1 base and J 7 bases, with 11 bases left between them. The CDR3 spans 13 residues. Germline-derived CDR1 and CDR2 are DFQATT and SNEGSKA (reference sequence). The sequenced sample was blood, either unsorted or a sorted T cell fraction (not recorded which). The sequence derives from a female donor with ankylosing spondylitis or in good health (not recorded which). The rearrangement joins TRBV20-1 to TRBJ1-5; perhaps TRBD1 as D (5 bases). Written as DNA, the CDR3 is TGCAGTGCTAGAGCGACAGCGGGGCAGCCCCAGCATTTT. Translated: CSARATAGQPQHF.